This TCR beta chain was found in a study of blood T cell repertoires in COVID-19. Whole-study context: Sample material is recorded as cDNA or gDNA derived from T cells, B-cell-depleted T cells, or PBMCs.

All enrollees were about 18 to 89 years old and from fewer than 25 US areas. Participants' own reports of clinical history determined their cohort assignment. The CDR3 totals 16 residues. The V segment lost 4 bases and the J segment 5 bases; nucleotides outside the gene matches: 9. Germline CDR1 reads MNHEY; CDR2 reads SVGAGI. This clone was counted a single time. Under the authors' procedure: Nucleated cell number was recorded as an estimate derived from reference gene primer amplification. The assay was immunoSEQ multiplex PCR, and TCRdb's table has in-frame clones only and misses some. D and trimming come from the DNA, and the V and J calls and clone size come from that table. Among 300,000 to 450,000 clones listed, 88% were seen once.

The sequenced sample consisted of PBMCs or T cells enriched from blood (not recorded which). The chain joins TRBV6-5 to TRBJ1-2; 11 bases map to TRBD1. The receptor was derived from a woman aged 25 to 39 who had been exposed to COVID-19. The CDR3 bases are TGTGCCAGCAGTTCGCCCGGGACAGGGGGTCGGTATGGCTACACCTTC. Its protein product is CASSSPGTGGRYGYTF.